Presented here are 7 T cell receptor beta chains from one specimen sequenced in a study of T cells in Graves' hyperthyroidism and ophthalmopathy. RNA transcripts provided the source from which TCR beta CDR3 regions were amplified. A set of HTBI primers served as the primers for a first-round RT-PCR of the TCR CDR3. One entry per CDR3 protein, called by TCRdb with MiXCR from the multiplex PCR reads. Here the sample spans approximately 710,000 distinct CDR3 sequences, 17% being singletons. Sequenced input: blood. These receptors all come from a man aged 50 to 59 with Graves' hyperthyroidism.

This clonotype showed up just a few times. The rearrangement uses TRBV7-8 and TRBJ1-4; D may be TRBD1 (6 bases). The CDR3 extends over 16 amino acids. The ends were cut back, 4 bases at V and 6 bases at J, with 18 bases in the middle. Per germline, CDR1 SGHVS and CDR2 FQNEAQ. CDR3 region: CASSSRVVKGDEKLFF. DNA for the CDR3: TGTGCCAGCAGCTCCAGAGTGGTAAAGGGGGATGAAAAACTGTTTTTT.

This clonotype has a count of ten or more. The chain has TRBV29-1 and TRBJ1-2; 7 bases fit TRBD1. The germline CDR1 and CDR2 sequences are SQVTM and ANQGSEA. The junction had 4 bases not matched to a gene; V was cut back by 4 bases and J by 2 bases. This CDR3 region has 13 residues. The chain's CDR3 is CSVVGTDNYGYTF. In DNA form, the CDR3 reads TGCAGCGTTGTGGGGACAGACAACTATGGCTACACCTTC.

There are many counts of this clonotype. The chain links TRBV6-2 or TRBV6-3 to TRBJ2-7, with 14 nucleotides matching TRBD2. Germline CDR1 MNHEY, CDR2 SVGEGT. V shed 5 bases, J shed 5 bases, and the junction held 5 bases outside the gene matches. The CDR3 is 15 residues long. The CDR3: CASSPRLAGGDEQYF. Here the CDR3 DNA reads TGTGCCAGCAGTCCTCGACTAGCGGGAGGGGACGAGCAGTACTTC.

This clonotype was counted between two and nine times. This rearrangement joins TRBV30 to TRBJ2-1, with 7 bases aligning to TRBD1. There are 17 residues in the CDR3. Germline CDR1 reads GTSNPN; CDR2 reads SVGIG (reference sequence). The V and J ends lost 5 bases and 10 bases, in that order; junction bases with no gene match: 23. DNA for the CDR3: TGTGCCTGGTGGGGTAGGGGGCCCTCGGGTAGGAAGGTAGAGCAGTTCTTC. Its protein product is CAWWGRGPSGRKVEQFF.

This clonotype was found a few times. J is TRBJ1-2 and V is TRBV28; TRBD1 is a possible D gene (5 bases). V was clipped by 3 bases and J by 13 bases, with 12 bases between them. The CDR3 has 11 amino acids. CDR1 and CDR2 from the germline V gene are MDHEN and SYDVKM. This chain's CDR3 is CASSFARDFTF. CDR3 in DNA: TGTGCCAGCAGTTTCGCCAGGGACTTCACCTTC.

In its sample, this clonotype was seen many times. V usage is TRBV7-2 and J usage is TRBJ2-7, with D possibly matching TRBD1 (5 bases). This CDR3 contains 13 residues. Per the germline V gene, CDR1 is SGHTA and CDR2 is FQGNSA. Trimming left V 2 bases short and J 3 bases short, with 8 bases between. CDR3: CASSLRQFYEQYF. CDR3 in DNA: TGTGCCAGCAGCTTAAGACAGTTCTACGAGCAGTACTTC.

This clonotype was picked up a small number of times. The CDR3 protein is CASSQDPGLNEQFF. In nucleotides, the CDR3 is TGTGCCAGCAGCCAAGATCCCGGGCTCAATGAGCAGTTCTTC. V usage is TRBV4-2 and J usage is TRBJ2-1; D is uncertain. Germline V gives CDR1 LGHNA, CDR2 YNFKEQ. The CDR3 has 14 residues. Trimming left V 0 bases short and J 6 bases short, with 9 bases between.